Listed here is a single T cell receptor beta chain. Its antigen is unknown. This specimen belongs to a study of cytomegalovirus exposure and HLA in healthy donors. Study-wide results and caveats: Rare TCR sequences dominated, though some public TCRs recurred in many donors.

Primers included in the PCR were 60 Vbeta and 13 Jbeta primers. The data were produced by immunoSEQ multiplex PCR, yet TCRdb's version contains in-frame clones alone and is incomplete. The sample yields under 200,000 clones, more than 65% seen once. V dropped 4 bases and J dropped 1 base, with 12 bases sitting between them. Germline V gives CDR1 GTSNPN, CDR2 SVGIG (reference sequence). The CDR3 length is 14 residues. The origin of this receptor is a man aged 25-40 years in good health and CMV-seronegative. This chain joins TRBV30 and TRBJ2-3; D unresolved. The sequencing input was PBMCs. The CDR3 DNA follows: TGTGCCTGGAACCCCAGATACGGCACAGATACGCAGTATTTT. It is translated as CAWNPRYGTDTQYF.